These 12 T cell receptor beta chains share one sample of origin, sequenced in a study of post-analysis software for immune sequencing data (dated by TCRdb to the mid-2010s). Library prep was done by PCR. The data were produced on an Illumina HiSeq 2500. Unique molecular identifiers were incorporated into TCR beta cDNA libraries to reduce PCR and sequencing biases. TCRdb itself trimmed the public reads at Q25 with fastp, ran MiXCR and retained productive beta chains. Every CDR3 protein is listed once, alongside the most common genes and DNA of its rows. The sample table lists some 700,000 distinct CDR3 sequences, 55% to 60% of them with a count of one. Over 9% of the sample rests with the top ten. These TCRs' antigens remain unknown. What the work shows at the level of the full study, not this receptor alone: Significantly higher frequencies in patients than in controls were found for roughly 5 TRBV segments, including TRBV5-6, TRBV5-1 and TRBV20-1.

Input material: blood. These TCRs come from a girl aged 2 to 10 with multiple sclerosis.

The CDR3, as DNA: TGTGCCAGCAGTTTAGGAGGGCCTTTAAAGAATGAGCAGTTCTTC. Amino acids: CASSLGGPLKNEQFF. The chain employs TRBV12-3 or TRBV12-4 and TRBJ2-1; weak D call: TRBD2 (5 bases). This CDR3 has 15 residues. Trimming pared 1 base from V and 7 bases from J, leaving 14 bases between.

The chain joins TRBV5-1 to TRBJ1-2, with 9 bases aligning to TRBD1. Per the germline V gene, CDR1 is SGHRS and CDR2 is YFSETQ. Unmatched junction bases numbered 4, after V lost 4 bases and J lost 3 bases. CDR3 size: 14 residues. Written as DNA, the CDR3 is TGCGCCAGCAGCCCGGGACAGGGCTACTATGGCTACACCTTC. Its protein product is CASSPGQGYYGYTF.

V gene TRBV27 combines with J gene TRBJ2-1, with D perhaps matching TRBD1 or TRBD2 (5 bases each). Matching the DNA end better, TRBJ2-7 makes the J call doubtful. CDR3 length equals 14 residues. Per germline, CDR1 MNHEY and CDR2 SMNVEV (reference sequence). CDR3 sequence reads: CASSSPGTDSEQYF. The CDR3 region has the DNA TGTGCCAGCAGTTCCCCCGGGACGGACTCCGAGCAGTACTTC.

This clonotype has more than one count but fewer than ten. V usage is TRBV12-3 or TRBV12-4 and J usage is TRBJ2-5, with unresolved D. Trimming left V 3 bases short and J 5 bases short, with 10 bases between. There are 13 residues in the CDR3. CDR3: CASSLRRGETQYF. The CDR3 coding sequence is TGTGCCAGCAGTTTGCGGCGTGGCGAGACCCAGTACTTC.

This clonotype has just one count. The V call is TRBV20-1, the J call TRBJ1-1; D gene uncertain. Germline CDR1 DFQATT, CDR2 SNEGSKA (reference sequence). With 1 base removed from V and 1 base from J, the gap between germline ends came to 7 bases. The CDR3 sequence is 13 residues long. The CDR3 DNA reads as TGCAGTGCTAGAGGCCCAGGGAACACTGAAGCTTTCTTT. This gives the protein CSARGPGNTEAFF.

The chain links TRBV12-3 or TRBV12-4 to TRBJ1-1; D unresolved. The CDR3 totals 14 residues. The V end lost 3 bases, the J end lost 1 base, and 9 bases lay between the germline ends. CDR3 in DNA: TGTGCCAGCAGTTTCGTGGGCAGGAACACTGAAGCTTTCTTT. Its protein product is CASSFVGRNTEAFF.

DNA for the CDR3: TGTGCCAGCAGTCCAGGGGGCGGGGGTGAAAAACTGTTTTTT. Encoded protein: CASSPGGGGEKLFF. The chain carries TRBV6-6 and TRBJ1-4; 8 nucleotides agree with TRBD1. The germline gives CDR1 MNHNY, CDR2 SVGAGI (reference sequence). V lost 5 bases and J lost 7; bases outside the gene matches: 6. This CDR3 spans 14 amino acids.

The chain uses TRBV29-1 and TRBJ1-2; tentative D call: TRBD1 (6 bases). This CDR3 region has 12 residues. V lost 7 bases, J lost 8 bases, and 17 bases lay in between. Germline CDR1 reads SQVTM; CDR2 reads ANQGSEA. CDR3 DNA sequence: TGCAGCGCCCTGACGGGGGGCGGCGGCTACACCTTC. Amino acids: CSALTGGGGYTF.

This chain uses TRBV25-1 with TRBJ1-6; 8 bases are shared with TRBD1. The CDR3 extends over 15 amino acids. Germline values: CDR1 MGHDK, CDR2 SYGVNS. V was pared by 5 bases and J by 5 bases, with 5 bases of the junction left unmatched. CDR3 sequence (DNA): TGTGCCAGCAGTCCCCTGGACAGGGATAATTCACCCCTCCACTTT. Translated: CASSPLDRDNSPLHF.

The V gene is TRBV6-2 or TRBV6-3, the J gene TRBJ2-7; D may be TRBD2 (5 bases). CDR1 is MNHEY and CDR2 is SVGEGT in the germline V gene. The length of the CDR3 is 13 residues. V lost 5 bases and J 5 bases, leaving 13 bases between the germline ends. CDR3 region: CASSATSSNEQYF. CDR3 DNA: TGTGCCAGCAGTGCCACTAGTTCTAACGAGCAGTACTTC.

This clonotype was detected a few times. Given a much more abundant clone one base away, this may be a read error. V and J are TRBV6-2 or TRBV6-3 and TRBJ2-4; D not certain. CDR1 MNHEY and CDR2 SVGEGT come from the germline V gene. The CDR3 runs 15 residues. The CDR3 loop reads CASGYGSSAKNIQYF. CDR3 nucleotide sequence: TGTGCCAGCGGTTATGGTAGTTCTGCCAAAAACATTCAGTACTTC.

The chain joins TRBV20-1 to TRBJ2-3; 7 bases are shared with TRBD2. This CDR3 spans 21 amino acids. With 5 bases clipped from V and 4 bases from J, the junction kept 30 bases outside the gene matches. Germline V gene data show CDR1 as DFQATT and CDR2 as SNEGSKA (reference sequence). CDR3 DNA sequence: TGCAGTGCTTCAAAGCCTGGAGGTCAGGATAGCGGCGGGGGAATAGCAGATACGCAGTATTTT. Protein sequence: CSASKPGGQDSGGGIADTQYF.